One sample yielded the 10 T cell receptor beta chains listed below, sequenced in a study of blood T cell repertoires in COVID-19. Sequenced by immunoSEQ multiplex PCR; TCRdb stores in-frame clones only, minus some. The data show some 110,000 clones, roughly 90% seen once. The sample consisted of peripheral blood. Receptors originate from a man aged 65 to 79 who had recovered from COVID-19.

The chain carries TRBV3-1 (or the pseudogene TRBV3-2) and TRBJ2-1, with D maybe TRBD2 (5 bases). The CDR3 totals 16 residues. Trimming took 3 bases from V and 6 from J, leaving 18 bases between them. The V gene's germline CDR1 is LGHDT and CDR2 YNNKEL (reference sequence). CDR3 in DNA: TGTGCCAGCAGCCACACCCGGGGTTTTGGTGTCAATGAGCAGTTCTTC. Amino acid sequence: CASSHTRGFGVNEQFF.

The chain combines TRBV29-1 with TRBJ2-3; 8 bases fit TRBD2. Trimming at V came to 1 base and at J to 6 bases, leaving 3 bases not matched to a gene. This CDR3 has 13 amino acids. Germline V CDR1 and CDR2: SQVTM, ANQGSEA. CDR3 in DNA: TGCAGCGTTGAAGCGGCTAGCGGGGATACGCAGTATTTT. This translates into CSVEAASGDTQYF.

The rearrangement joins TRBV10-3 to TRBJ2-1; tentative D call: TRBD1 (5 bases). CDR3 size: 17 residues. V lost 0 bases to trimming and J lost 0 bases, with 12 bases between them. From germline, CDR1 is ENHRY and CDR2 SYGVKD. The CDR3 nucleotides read TGTGCCATCAGTGAGTCAAGGGGCCTCGACTCCTACAATGAGCAGTTCTTC. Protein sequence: CAISESRGLDSYNEQFF.

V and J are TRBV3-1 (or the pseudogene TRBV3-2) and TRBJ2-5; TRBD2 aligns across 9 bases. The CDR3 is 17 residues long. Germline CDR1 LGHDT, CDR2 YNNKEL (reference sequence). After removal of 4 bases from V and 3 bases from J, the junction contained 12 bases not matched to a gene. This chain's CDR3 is CASSLYNVAGGKETQYF. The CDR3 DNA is TGTGCCAGCAGCCTATACAATGTCGCGGGGGGGAAAGAGACCCAGTACTTC.

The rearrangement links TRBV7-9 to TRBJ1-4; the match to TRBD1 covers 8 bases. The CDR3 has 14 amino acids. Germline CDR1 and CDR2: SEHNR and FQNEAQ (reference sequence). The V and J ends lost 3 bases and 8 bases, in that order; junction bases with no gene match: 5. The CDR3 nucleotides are TGTGCCAGCAGCTTTACAGGGGGTCAGGAAAAACTGTTTTTT. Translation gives CASSFTGGQEKLFF.

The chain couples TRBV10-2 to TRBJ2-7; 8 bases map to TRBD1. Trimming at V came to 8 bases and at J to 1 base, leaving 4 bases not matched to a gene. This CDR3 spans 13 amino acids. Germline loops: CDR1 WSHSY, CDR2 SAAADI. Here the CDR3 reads CASGQGPSYEQYF. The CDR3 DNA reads TGCGCCAGCGGACAGGGTCCATCCTACGAGCAGTACTTC.

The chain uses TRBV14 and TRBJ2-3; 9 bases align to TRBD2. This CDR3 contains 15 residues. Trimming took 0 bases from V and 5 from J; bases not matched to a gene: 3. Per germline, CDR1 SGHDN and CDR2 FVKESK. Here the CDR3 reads CASSQDLAGIDTQYF. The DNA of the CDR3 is TGTGCCAGCAGCCAAGATCTAGCGGGGATAGATACGCAGTATTTT. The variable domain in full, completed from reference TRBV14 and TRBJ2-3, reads EAGVTQFPSHSVIEKGQTVTLRCDPISGHDNLYWYRRVMGKEIKFLLHFVKESKQDESGMPNNRFLAERTGGTYSTLKVQPAELEDSGVYFCASSQDLAGIDTQYFGPGTRLTVL.

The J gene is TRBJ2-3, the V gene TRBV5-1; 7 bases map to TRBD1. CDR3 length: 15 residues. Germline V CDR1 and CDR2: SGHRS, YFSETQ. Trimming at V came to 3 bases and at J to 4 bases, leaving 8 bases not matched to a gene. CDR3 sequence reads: CASSYNRGSADTQYF. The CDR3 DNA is TGCGCCAGCAGCTATAACAGGGGTTCGGCAGATACGCAGTATTTT.

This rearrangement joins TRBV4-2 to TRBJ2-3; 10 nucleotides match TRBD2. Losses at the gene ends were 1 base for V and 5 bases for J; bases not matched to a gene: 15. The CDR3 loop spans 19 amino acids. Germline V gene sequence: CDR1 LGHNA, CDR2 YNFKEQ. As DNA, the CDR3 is TGTGCCAGCAGCCAAGTCCATGTCAGCGGGAGGGCCGGGGAAGATACGCAGTATTTT. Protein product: CASSQVHVSGRAGEDTQYF.

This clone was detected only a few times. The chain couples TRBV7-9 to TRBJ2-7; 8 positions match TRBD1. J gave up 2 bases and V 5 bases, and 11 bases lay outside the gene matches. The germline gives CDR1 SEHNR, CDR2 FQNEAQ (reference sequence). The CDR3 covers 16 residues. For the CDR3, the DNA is TGTGCCAGCAGCCCTCCCCCCCGACAGGGGACCTACGAGCAGTACTTC. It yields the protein CASSPPPRQGTYEQYF. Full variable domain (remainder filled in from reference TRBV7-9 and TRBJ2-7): DTGVSQNPRHKITKRGQNVTFRCDPISEHNRLYWYRQTLGQGPEFLTYFQNEAQLEKSRLLSDRFSAERPKGSFSTLEIQRTEQGDSAMYLCASSPPPRQGTYEQYFGPGTRLTVT.